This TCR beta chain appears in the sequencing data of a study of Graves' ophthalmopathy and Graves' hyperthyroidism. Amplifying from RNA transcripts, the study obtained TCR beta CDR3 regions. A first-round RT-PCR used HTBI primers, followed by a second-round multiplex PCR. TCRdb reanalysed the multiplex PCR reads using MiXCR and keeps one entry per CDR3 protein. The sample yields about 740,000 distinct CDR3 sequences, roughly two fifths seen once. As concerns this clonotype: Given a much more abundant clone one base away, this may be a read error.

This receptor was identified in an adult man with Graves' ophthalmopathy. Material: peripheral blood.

The CDR3 protein is CSVLQRLAGETQCF. The CDR3 DNA is TGCAGCGTTTTACAGAGGCTAGCAGGGGAGACCCAGTGCTTC. This rearrangement joins TRBV29-1 to TRBJ2-5; D may be TRBD1 (6 bases). The germline gives CDR1 SQVTM, CDR2 ANQGSEA. CDR3 size: 14 residues.